This TCR beta chain originates from a study of blood T cell repertoires in COVID-19. Background on the study: Samples representing acute and convalescent COVID-19 were sourced from the United States, Italy and Spain. PBMCs, B-cell-depleted T cells, or T cells were the source of the cDNA or gDNA that made up the material.

Under the authors' procedure: Estimated nucleated cell counts came from reference gene primer amplification. This table comes from immunoSEQ multiplex PCR, and its TCRdb copy is limited to in-frame clones, with some not included. For V, J and clone size, that table is used; D and trimming come from the DNA. The sample consists of roughly 190,000 clones, roughly 80% of them appearing once. V was cut by 1 base and J by 0 bases, with 16 bases left in between. CDR1 is MDHEN and CDR2 is SYDVKM in the germline V gene. The CDR3 consists of 19 residues. Sequenced: peripheral blood. The chain links TRBV28 to TRBJ2-6; a weak D match, TRBD2 (6 bases). The TCR originated in a woman between 40 and 50 years old with acute or convalescent COVID-19. The CDR3 protein is CASSLSPEGRPSGANVLTF. CDR3 coding DNA: TGTGCCAGCAGTTTATCCCCGGAGGGGAGGCCCTCTGGGGCCAACGTCCTGACTTTC.